A single T cell receptor (beta chain) is shown here with its context. Its target is not known. The sample is drawn from a study of CD8 T cells in ankylosing spondylitis. Overall study findings and caveats: Earlier authors reported some of these motif variants in reactive arthritis synovial fluid and blood.

Germline lookup yields CDR1 KGHSH and CDR2 LQKENI. V was clipped by 2 bases and J by 3 bases, with 16 bases between them. This CDR3 region has 16 residues. Quantitative molecular-barcoded 5'-RACE generated the TCR beta libraries. Via MiXCR, TCRdb re-called the 5' RACE reads, giving one row per CDR3 protein. The data hold around 300,000 distinct CDR3 sequences, with around 15% observed a single time. Sequencing was carried out using blood, either unsorted or a sorted T cell fraction (not recorded which). V is TRBV18 and J is TRBJ1-2; D gene uncertain. The origin of this receptor is a male donor with ankylosing spondylitis or in good health (not recorded which). The chain's CDR3 is CASSPTPSSPHYGYTF. CDR3 in DNA: TGTGCCAGCTCACCAACTCCCTCCAGTCCACACTATGGCTACACCTTC.